This T cell receptor beta chain comes out of a study of graft-versus-host responses after intestinal transplantation. Across the study: Tacrolimus and steroids were given for 2 to 3 years to all recipients after anti-thymocyte globulin induction. Findings of the study overall: GvH clones surfaced in recipient marrow, some emerging earlier in ileum or blood. Allograft clonal ratios (graft-versus-host to host-versus-graft) were high in patients who had graft-donor T cell macrochimerism.

Produced via immunoSEQ multiplex PCR; TCRdb's table is partial and in-frame only. The data contain just over 95,000 clones, roughly 90% of them seen just once; the ten biggest clones take up roughly 0.17%. Per the germline V gene, CDR1 is MGHRA and CDR2 is YSYEKL. V was clipped by 2 bases and J by 5 bases, with 9 bases between them. This CDR3 comprises 13 residues. For this clone: The target antigen is unknown.

V is TRBV4-1 and J is TRBJ2-5, with D uncertain. This specimen consisted of unstimulated CD4+ T cells sorted from spleen or lymph node cells, obtained before intestinal transplant. The receptor's source is a human donor who received an intestinal transplant. CDR3 residues: CASSQQRWETQYF. The CDR3 region has the DNA TGCGCCAGCAGCCAACAACGGTGGGAGACCCAGTACTTC.